This T cell receptor beta chain was sequenced during a study of shared clonotypes between healthy human individuals. Study conclusions and caveats: Only a few donors were included, so the genetic and exposure-history diversity represented was limited. Memory subsets generally showed lower estimated richness than naive subsets.

Within Nashville, Tennessee resided all donors, each a Caucasian adult. A CD45RA-negative memory subset and a CD45RA+ naive subset were separated from the CD4+ cells. The method was immunoSEQ multiplex PCR; TCRdb's version includes in-frame clones alone and lacks a portion of them. Here the sample spans approximately 980,000 clones, over 60% being singletons. The CDR3 extends over 15 amino acids. Trimming shortened V by 4 bases and J by 7 bases, and 17 bases separated the two germline ends. CDR1 is MGHRA and CDR2 is YSYEKL in the germline V gene. This clone was picked up one time. The antigen remains undetermined.

This TCR came from a man aged 18 to 29 in good health. Input material: memory CD4+ T cells sorted from blood. Subset defined: CD45RA-negative fraction. This chain uses TRBV4-1 with TRBJ1-5; D is perhaps TRBD1 (6 bases). Here the CDR3 reads CASSLVGGQRQPQHF. The CDR3 DNA reads TGCGCCAGCAGCCTCGTCGGGGGGCAGCGGCAGCCCCAGCATTTT.